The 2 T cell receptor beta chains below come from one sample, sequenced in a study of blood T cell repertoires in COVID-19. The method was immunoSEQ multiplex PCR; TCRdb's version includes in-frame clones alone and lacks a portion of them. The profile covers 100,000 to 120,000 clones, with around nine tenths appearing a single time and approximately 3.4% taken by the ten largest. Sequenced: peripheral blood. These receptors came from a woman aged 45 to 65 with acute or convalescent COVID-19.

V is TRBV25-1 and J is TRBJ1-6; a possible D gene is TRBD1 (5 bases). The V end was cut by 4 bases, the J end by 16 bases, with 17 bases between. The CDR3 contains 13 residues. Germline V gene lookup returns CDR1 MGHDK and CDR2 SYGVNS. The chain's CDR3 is CASSGSGALKLHF. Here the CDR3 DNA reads TGTGCCAGCAGTGGGAGTGGGGCGCTTAAACTCCACTTT. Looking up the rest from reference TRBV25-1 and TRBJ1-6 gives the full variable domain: EADIYQTPRYLVIGTGKKITLECSQTMGHDKMYWYQQDPGMELHLIHYSYGVNSTEKGDLSSESTVSRIRTEHFPLTLESARPSHTSQYLCASSGSGALKLHFGNGTRLTVT.

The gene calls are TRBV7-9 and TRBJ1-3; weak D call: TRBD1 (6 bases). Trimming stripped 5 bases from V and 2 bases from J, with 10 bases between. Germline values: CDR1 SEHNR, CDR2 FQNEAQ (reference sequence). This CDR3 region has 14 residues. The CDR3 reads CASSSPGAGNTIYF. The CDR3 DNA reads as TGTGCCAGCAGCAGCCCAGGGGCTGGAAACACCATATATTTT.